This TCR beta chain was identified during a study of shared clonotypes between healthy human individuals. The length of the CDR3 is 15 residues. Per the germline V gene, CDR1 is SGHNT and CDR2 is YYREEE (reference sequence). V was clipped by 4 bases and J by 3 bases, with 16 bases between them. Only in-frame clones appear in the TCRdb table, and some are missing; sequencing was by immunoSEQ multiplex PCR. This sample has about 1 million clones, with about 75% found just once. The specimen was memory CD4+ T cells sorted from blood. This sample's subset: CD45RA-negative fraction. This sequence originates from a man younger than 35 in good health. This chain connects TRBV5-4 to TRBJ1-1; a weak D match, TRBD1 (6 bases). CDR3 nucleotides: TGTGCCAGCAGCAGAGACCGGGGGCGGGACACTGAAGCTTTCTTT. It specifies CASSRDRGRDTEAFF.